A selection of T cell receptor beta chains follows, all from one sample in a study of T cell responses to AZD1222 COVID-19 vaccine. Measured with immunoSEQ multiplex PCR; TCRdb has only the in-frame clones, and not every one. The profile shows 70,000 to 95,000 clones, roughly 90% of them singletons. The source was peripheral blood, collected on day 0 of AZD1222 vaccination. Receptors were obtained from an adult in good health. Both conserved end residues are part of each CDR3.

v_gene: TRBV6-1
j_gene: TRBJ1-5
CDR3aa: CASSARSPDRGRRQPQHF

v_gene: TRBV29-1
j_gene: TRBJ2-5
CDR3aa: CSVDDAGETQYF

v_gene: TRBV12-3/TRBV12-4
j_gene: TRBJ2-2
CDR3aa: CASSSGELFF

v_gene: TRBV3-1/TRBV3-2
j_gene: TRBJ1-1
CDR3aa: CASSQALEAFF

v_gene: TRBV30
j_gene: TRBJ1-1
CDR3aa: CAWGGQGEAFF

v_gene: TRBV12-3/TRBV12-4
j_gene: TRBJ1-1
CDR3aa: CASEAGMNTEAFF

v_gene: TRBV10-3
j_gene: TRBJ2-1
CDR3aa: CAGGADSYNEQFF

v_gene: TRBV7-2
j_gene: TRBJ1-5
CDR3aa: CASSLGSRGDSPQHF

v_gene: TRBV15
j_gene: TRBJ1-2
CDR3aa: CATSRASTGLYGYTF

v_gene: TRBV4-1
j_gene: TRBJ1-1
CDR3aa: CASSQRQGTEAFF

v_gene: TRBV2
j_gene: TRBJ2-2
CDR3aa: CASSEAAGRTGELFF

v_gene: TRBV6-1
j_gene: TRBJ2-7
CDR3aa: CASSEVGGGYEQYF

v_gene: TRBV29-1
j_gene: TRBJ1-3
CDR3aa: CSVARPGTGNTIYF

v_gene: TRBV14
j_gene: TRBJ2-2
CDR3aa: CASSQELSGELFF

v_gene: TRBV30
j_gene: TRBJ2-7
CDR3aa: CAWSHSYEQYF

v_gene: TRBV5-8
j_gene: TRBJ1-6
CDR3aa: CASSLGGQGARSPLHF

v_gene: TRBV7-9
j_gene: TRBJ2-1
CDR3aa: CASSLDLGGYGYEQFF

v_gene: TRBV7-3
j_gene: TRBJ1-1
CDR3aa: CASSPGTANTEAFF

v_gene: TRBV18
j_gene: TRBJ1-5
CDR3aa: CASSQGRDRNQPQHF

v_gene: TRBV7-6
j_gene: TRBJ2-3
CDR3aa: CASSPIGTPKADTQYF

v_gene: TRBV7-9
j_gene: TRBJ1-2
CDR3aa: CASSLGQNVYGYTF

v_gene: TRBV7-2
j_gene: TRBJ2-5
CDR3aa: CASSLGRGSGKQETQYF

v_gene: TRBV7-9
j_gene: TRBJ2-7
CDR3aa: CASSPTGQGRGSGEQYF

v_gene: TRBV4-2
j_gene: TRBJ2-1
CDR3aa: CASSQDPGRRDNEQFF

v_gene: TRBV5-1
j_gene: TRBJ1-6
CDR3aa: CASSPTGADSPLHF

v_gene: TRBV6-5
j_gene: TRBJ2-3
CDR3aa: CASTAHQTADTQYF

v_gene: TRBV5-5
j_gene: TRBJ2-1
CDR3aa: CASSLGQGAHNEQFF

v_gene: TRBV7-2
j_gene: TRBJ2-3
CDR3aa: CASSLQVGLITDTQYF

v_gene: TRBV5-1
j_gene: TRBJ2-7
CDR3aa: CASSPNTGDSYEQYF

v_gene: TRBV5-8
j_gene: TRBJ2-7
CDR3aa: CASSSREWYEQYF

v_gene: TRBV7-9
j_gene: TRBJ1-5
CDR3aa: CASSPYNNQPQHF

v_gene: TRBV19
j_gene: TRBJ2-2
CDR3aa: CASSTGTGAGFTGELFF

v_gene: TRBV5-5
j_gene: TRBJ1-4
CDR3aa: CASSLGTSSLSTNEKLFF

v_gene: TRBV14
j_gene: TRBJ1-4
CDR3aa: CASSKGQGGEKLFF

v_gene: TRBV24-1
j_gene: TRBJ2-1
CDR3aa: CATSGYPSDEQFF

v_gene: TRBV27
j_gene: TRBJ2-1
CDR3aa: CASSLHPGTGDYNEQFF

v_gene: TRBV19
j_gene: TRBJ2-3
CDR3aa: CASSIAVTGTDTQYF

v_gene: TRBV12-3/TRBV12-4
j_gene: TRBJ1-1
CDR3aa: CASSFRSSTEAFF

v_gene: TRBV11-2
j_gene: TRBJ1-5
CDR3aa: CASSTQENQPQHF

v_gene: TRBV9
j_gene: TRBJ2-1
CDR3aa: CASSVALIAGGLSEQFF